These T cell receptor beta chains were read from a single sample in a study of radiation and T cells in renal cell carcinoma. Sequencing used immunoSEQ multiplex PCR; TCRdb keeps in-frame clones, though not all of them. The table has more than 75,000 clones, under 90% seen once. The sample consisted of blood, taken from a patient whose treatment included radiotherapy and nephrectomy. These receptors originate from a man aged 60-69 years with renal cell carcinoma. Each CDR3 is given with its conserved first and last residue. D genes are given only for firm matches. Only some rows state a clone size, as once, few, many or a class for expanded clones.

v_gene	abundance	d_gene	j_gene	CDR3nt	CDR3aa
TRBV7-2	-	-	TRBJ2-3	TGTGCCAGCAGCCCGGGAGACCGGGTTCGCACAGATACGCAGTATTTT	CASSPGDRVRTDTQYF
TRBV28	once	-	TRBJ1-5	TGTGCCAGCAGGTGGGGCATGTATCGAAGGGTCAGCCAGCCCCAGCATTTT	CASRWGMYRRVSQPQHF
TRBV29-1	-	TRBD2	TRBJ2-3	TGCAGCGTTGAAGATCCCCTCGCGGGAGGGTCCACAGATACGCAGTATTTT	CSVEDPLAGGSTDTQYF
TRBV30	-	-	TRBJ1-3	TGTGCCTGGAGCGGATCTGGAAACACCATATATTTT	CAWSGSGNTIYF
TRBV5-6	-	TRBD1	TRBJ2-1	TGTGCCAGCAGCTTGGTGGGACAGCCTTACAATGAGCAGTTCTTC	CASSLVGQPYNEQFF
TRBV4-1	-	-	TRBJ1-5	TGCGCCAGCAGCCAGGCGGGGGTGGCACGTCAGCCCCAGCATTTT	CASSQAGVARQPQHF
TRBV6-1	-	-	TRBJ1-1	TGTGCCAGCAGTGAACCTGTCTGGGGGGTGGGAAGGAACACTGAAGCTTTCTTT	CASSEPVWGVGRNTEAFF
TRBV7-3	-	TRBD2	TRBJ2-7	TGTGCCAGCAGCCGGACTAGCGGACCCTACGAGCAGTACTTC	CASSRTSGPYEQYF
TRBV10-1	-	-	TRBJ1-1	TGCGCCAGCAGTGAACAGGGAAACACTGAAGCTTTCTTT	CASSEQGNTEAFF
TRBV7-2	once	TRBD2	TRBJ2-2	TGTGCCAGCAGCTCAAGCGGGAAGTACACCGGGGAGCTGTTTTTT	CASSSSGKYTGELFF
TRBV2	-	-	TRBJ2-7	TGTGCCAGCGGCAACAGGGGGGGGGTCTACGAGCAGTACTTC	CASGNRGGVYEQYF
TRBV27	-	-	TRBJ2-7	TGTGCCAGCAGGGTGATATGGGGGGACCCATACGAGCAGTACTTC	CASRVIWGDPYEQYF
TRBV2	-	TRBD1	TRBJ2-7	TGTGCCAGCAGTGGACAGGGGGCTTCCTACGAGCAGTACTTC	CASSGQGASYEQYF
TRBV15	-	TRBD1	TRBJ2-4	TGTGCCACCAGCAGAGATCCGGGACAGACCAACATTCAGTACTTC	CATSRDPGQTNIQYF
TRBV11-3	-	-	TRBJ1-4	TGTGCCAGCAGCTTAGGAGGGGCGGATGAAAAACTGTTTTTT	CASSLGGADEKLFF
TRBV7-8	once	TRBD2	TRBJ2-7	TGTGCCAGCAGCTTCCGGTTAGCGGGAGTGCAGTACTTC	CASSFRLAGVQYF
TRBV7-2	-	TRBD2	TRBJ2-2	TGTGCCAGCAGCCCGATGGGGGGGTTTCTAACCGGGGAGCTGTTTTTT	CASSPMGGFLTGELFF
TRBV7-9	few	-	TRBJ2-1	TGTGCCAGCAGCCACCTGGCGGCAAGCTCCTACAATGAGCAGTTCTTC	CASSHLAASSYNEQFF
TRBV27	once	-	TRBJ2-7	TGTGCCAGCGGCCGCGCGGGCTACGAGCAGTACTTC	CASGRAGYEQYF
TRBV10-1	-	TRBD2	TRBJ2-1	TGCGCCAGCAGCACTAGCGCTAAATACAATGAGCAGTTCTTC	CASSTSAKYNEQFF
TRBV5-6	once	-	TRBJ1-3	TGTGCCAGCAGCTTCGGAAACACCATATATTTT	CASSFGNTIYF
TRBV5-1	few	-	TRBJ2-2	TGCGCCAGCAGCTTGGTGGGAAACACCGGGGAGCTGTTTTTT	CASSLVGNTGELFF
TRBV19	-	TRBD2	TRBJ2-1	TGTGCCAGTAGTGCGCGGGGACTAGCGGGAGGTAATGAGCAGTTCTTC	CASSARGLAGGNEQFF
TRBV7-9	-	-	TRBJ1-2	TGTGCCAGCAGCTTCCCCTATACGACGGGCGGTGGCTACACCTTC	CASSFPYTTGGGYTF
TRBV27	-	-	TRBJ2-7	TGTGCCAGCAGTTTAAGTAGCGTACAACTCTACGAGCAGTACTTC	CASSLSSVQLYEQYF
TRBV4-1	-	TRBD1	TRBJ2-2	TGCGCCAGCAGCCTCAAGGGGCAGGGGGCGGGCGGGGAGCTGTTTTTT	CASSLKGQGAGGELFF
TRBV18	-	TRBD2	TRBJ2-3	TGTGCCAGCTCAGCCCAAGGACTAGACACAGATACGCAGTATTTT	CASSAQGLDTDTQYF
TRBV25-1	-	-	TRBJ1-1	TGTGCCAGCAGTGAGCCCGGCTATGAAGCTTTCTTT	CASSEPGYEAFF
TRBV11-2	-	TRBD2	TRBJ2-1	TGTGCCAGCAGTCGATCCGGACTAGCGGGTGATGAGCAGTTCTTC	CASSRSGLAGDEQFF
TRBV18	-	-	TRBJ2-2	TGTGCCAGCTCACCACGAACCCCGGGACACGGCGCGAACACCGGGGAGCTGTTTTTT	CASSPRTPGHGANTGELFF
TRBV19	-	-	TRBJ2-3	TGTGCCAGTAGACCTAGCGGCACAGATACGCAGTATTTT	CASRPSGTDTQYF
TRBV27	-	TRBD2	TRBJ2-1	TGTGCCAGCAGTCCACTCCTAGCGGTCTCATACAATGAGCAGTTCTTC	CASSPLLAVSYNEQFF
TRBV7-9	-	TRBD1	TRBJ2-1	TGTGCCAGCAGCTACCCCCAGGGACAGCCCTACAATGAGCAGTTCTTC	CASSYPQGQPYNEQFF
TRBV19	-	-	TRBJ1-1	TGTGCCAGTAGTTCCTGGGGGGGTATGAGCACTGAAGCTTTCTTT	CASSSWGGMSTEAFF
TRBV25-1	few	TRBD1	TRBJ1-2	TGTGCCAGCAGTCAGGGGGGCGGCTACACCTTC	CASSQGGGYTF
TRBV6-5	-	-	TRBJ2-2	TGTGCCAGCAGTTACGGGGACGCTACCACCGGGGAGCTGTTTTTT	CASSYGDATTGELFF
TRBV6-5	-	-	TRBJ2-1	TGTGCCAGCACGTCAACCAATGAGCAGTTCTTC	CASTSTNEQFF
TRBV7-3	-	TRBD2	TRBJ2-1	TGTGCCAGCAGCTTAATGGGTGGGAGGGCCAATGAGCAGTTCTTC	CASSLMGGRANEQFF
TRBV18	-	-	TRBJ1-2	TGTGCCAGCTCACCAGGCAGGGAGGTCTATGGCTACACCTTC	CASSPGREVYGYTF
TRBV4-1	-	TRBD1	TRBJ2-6	TGCGCCAGCAGCCAAGAAGGCCGGGACAGGGTCTCTGGGGCCAACGTCCTGACTTTC	CASSQEGRDRVSGANVLTF
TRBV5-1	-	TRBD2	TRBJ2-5	TGCGCCAGCAGCTACAACACCCCACTAGCGGGAGGGGGCCCACAAGAGACCCAGTACTTC	CASSYNTPLAGGGPQETQYF
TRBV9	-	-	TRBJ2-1	TGTGCCAGCAGCGTAGACGAGGGTTTTTCCTACAATGAGCAGTTCTTC	CASSVDEGFSYNEQFF
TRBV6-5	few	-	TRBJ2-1	TGTGCCAGCAGTTACCCTGGCGGCGGGACTCAGCAGTTCTTC	CASSYPGGGTQQFF
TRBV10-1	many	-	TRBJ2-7	TGCGCCAGCAGTGAGTCGGGGGTTAGGGGTGAGCAGTACTTC	CASSESGVRGEQYF
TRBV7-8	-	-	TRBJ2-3	TGTGCCAGCAGCCCCACAGATACGCAGTATTTT	CASSPTDTQYF
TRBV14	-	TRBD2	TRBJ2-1	TGTGCCAGTCCCCCGGGACTAGACTATGAGCAGTTCTTC	CASPPGLDYEQFF
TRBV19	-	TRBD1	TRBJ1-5	TGTGCCAGTAGTACCGGACAGGGCCACAATCAGCCCCAGCATTTT	CASSTGQGHNQPQHF
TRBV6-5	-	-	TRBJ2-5	TGTGCCAGCAGCAGACTCAGGGAGACCCAGTACTTC	CASSRLRETQYF
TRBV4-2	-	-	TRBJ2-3	TGTGCCAGCAGCCAGCCGGATGGCACAGATACGCAGTATTTT	CASSQPDGTDTQYF
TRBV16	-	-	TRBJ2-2	TGTGCCAGCAGCCAAGGACAGCTCGCGAACACCGGGGAGCTGTTTTTT	CASSQGQLANTGELFF
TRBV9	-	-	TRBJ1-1	TGTGCCAGCAGCGTAGACGTTTTGAACACTGAAGCTTTCTTT	CASSVDVLNTEAFF